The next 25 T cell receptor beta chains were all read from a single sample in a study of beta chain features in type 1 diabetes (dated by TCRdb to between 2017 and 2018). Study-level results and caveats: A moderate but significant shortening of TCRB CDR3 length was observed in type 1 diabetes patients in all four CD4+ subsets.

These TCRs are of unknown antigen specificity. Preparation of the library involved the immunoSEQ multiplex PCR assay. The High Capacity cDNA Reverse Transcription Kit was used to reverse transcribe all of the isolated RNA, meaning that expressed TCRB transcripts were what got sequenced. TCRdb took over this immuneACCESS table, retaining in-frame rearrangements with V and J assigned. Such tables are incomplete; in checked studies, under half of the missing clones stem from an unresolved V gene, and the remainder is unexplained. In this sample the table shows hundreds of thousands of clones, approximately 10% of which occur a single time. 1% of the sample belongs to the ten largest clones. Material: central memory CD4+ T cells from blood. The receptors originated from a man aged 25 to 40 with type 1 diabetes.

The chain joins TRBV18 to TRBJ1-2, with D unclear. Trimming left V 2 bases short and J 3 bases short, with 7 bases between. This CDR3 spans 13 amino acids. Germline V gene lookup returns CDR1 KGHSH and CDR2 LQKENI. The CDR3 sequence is CASSPGVDYGYTF. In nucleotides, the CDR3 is TGTGCCAGCTCACCAGGGGTGGACTATGGCTACACCTTC.

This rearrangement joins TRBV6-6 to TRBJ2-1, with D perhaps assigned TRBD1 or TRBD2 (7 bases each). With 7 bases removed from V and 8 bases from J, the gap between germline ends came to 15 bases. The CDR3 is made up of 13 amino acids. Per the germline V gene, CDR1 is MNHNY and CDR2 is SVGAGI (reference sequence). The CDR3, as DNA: TGTGCCAGCAAACCAGGGGGGGGCGATGAGCAGTTCTTC. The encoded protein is CASKPGGGDEQFF.

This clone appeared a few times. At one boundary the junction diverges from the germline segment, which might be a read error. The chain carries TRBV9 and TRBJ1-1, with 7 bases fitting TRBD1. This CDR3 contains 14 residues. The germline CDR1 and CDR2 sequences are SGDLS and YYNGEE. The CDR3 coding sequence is TGTGCCAGCAACGTAGAGGGGGCAGAGACTGAAGCTTTCTTT. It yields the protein CASNVEGAETEAFF.

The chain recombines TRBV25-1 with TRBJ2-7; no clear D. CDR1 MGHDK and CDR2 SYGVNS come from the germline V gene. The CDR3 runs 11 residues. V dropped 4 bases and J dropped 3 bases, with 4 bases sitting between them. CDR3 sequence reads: CASSVSYEQYF. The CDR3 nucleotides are TGTGCCAGCAGTGTTAGCTACGAGCAGTACTTC.

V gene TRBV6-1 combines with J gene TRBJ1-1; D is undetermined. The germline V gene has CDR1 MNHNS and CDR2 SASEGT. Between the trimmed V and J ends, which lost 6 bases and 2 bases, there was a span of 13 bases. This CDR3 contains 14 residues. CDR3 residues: CASRVQGLNTEAFF. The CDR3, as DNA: TGTGCCAGCAGGGTACAAGGGCTAAACACTGAAGCTTTCTTT.

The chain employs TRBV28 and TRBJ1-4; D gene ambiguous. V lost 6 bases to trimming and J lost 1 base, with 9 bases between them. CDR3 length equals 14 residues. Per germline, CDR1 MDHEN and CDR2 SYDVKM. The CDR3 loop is CASSIGQTNEKLFF. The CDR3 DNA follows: TGTGCCAGCAGCATTGGGCAAACTAATGAAAAACTGTTTTTT.

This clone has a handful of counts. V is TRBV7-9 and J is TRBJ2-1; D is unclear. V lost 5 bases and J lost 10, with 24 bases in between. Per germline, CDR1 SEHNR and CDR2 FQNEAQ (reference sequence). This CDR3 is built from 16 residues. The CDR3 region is CASSPGGGAVFREQFF. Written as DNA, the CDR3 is TGTGCCAGCAGCCCGGGCGGCGGCGCAGTCTTTCGCGAGCAGTTCTTC.

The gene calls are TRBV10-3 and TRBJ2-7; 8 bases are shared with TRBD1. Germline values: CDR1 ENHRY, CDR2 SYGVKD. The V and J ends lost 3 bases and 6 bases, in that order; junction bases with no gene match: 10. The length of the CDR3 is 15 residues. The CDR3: CAISDRDRPRSEQYF. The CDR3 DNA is TGTGCCATCAGTGACCGGGACAGGCCGCGTTCCGAGCAGTACTTC.

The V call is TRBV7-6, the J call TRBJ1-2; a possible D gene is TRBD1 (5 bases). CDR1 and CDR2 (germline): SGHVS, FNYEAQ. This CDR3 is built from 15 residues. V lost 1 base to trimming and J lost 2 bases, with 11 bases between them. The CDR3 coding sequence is TGTGCCAGCAGCTTAGGGCAGGGCGGGAACTATGGCTACACCTTC. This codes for CASSLGQGGNYGYTF.

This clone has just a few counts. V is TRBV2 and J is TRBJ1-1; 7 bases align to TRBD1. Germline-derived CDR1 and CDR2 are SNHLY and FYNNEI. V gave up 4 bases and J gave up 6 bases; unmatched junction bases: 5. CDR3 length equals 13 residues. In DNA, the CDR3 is TGTGCCAGCAGTGCTGACAGGGTCGCTGAAGCTTTCTTT. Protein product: CASSADRVAEAFF.

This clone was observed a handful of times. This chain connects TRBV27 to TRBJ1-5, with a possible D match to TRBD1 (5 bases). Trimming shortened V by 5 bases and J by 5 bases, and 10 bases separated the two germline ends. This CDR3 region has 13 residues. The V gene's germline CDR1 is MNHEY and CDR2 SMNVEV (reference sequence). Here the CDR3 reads CASSTREDQPQHF. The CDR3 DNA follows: TGTGCCAGCAGTACCAGGGAGGATCAGCCCCAGCATTTT.

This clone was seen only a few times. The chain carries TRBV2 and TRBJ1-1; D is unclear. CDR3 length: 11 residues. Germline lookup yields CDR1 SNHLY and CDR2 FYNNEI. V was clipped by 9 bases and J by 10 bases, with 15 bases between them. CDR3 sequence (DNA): TGTGCCAGTCAGCGGGAGTCGGGAGCTTTCTTT. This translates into CASQRESGAFF.

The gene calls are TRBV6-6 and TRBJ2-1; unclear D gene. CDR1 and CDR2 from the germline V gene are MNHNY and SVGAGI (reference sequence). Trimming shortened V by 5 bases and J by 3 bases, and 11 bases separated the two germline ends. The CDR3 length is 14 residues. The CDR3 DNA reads TGTGCCAGCAGTCCCCTGGTAGACTACAATGAGCAGTTCTTC. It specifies CASSPLVDYNEQFF.

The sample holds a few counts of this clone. CDR3 bases: TGCGCCACCAAGTTGGAGCCAATTTCGCAAGAGACCCAGTACTTC. Translated, it gives CATKLEPISQETQYF. The chain combines TRBV5-1 with TRBJ2-5; D gene ambiguous. The CDR3 spans 15 residues. V lost 9 bases to trimming and J lost 2 bases, with 20 bases between them. Germline V CDR1 and CDR2: SGHRS, YFSETQ.

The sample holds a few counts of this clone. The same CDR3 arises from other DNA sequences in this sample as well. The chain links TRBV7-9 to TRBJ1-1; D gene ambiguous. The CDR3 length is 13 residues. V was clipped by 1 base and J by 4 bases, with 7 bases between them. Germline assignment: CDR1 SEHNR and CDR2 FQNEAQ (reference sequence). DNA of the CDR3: TGTGCCAGCAGCTTAGTCGCCGGCACTGAAGCTTTCTTT. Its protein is CASSLVAGTEAFF.

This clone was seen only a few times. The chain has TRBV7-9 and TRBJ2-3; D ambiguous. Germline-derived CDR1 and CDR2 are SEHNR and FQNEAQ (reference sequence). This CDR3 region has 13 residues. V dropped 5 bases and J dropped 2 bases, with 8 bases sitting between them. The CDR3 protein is CASSLDFTDTQYF. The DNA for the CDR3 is TGTGCCAGCAGCCTAGACTTCACAGATACGCAGTATTTT.

CDR3 in amino acids: CASSTSGTGTIFYGYTF. CDR3 nucleotide sequence: TGTGCCAGTAGTACATCCGGGACAGGGACCATTTTTTATGGCTACACCTTC. The chain links TRBV19 to TRBJ1-2, with TRBD1 matching over 9 bases. Unmatched junction bases numbered 14, after V lost 4 bases and J lost 5 bases. Germline CDR1 reads LNHDA; CDR2 reads SQIVND (reference sequence). This CDR3 spans 17 amino acids.

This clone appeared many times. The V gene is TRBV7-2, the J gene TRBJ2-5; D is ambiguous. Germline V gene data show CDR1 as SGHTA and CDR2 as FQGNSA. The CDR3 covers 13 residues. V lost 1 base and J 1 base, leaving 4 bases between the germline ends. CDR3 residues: CASSLVVQETQYF. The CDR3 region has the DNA TGTGCCAGCAGCTTAGTCGTCCAAGAGACCCAGTACTTC.

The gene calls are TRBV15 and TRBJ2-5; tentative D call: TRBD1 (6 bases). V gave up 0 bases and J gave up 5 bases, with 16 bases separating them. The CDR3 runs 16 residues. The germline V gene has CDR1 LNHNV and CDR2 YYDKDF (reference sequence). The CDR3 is CATSRDRQGTRETQYF. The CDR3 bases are TGTGCCACCAGCAGAGATCGGCAGGGGACAAGGGAGACCCAGTACTTC.

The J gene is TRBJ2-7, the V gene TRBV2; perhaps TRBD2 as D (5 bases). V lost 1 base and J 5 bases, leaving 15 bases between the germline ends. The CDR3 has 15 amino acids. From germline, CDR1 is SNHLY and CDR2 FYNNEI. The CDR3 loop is CASSEGLASSDEQYF. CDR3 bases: TGTGCCAGCAGTGAAGGGCTAGCCTCCTCGGACGAGCAGTACTTC.

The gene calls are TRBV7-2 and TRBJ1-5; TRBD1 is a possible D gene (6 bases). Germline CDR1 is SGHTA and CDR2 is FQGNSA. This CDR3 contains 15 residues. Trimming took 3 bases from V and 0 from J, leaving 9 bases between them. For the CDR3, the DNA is TGTGCCAGCAGCTTCGTACAGGGTAGCAATCAGCCCCAGCATTTT. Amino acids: CASSFVQGSNQPQHF.

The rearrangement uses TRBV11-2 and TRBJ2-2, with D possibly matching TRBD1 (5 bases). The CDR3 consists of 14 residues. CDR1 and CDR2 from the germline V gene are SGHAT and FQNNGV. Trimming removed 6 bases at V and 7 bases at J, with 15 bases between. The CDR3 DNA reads TGTGCCAGCAGGCCAGGGCGAAGTCTCGGGGAGCTGTTTTTT. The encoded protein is CASRPGRSLGELFF.

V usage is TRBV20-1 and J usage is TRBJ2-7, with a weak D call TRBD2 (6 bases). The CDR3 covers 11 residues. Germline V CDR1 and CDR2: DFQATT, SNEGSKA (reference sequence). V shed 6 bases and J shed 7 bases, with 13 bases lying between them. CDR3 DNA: TGCAGTGCCTACCTTGGGGGGGAGCAGTACTTC. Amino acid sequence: CSAYLGGEQYF.

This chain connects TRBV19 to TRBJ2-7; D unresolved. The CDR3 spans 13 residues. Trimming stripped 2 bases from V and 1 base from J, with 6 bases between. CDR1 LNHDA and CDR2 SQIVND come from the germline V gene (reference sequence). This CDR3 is CASSISSSYEQYF. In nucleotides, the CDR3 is TGTGCCAGTAGTATAAGCTCTTCCTACGAGCAGTACTTC.

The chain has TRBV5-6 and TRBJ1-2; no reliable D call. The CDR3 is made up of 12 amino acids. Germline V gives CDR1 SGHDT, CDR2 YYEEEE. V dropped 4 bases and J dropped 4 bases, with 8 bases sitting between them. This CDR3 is CASSADFYGYTF. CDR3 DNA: TGTGCCAGCAGCGCGGACTTCTATGGCTACACCTTC. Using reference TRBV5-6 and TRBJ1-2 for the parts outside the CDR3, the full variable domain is DAGVTQSPTHLIKTRGQQVTLRCSPKSGHDTVSWYQQALGQGPQFIFQYYEEEERQRGNFPDRFSGHQFPNYSSELNVNALLLGDSALYLCASSADFYGYTFGSGTRLTVV.